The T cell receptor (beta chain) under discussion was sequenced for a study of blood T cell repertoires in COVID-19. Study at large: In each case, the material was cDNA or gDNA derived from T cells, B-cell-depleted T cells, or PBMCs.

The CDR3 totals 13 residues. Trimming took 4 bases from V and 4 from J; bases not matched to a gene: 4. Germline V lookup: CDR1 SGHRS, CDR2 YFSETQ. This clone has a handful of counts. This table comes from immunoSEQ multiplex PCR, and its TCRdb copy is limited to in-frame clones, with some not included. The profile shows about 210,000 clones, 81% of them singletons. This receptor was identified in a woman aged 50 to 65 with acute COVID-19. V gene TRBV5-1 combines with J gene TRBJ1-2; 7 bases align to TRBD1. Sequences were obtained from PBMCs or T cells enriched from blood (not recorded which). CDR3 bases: TGCGCCAGCAGCCCCCGGGACAGCTATGGCTACACCTTC. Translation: CASSPRDSYGYTF.